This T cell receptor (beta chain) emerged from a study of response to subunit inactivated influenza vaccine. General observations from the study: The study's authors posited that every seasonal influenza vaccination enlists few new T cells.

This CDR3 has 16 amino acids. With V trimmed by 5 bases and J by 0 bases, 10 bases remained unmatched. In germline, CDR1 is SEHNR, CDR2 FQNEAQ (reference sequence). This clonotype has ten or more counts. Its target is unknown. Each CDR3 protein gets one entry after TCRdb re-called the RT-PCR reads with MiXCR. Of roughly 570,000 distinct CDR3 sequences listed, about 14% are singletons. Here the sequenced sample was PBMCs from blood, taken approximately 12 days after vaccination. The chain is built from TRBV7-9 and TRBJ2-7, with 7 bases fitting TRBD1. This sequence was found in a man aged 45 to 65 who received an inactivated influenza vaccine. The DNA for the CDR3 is TGTGCCAGCAGCACGGACCGGGACAGAGACTCCTACGAGCAGTACTTC. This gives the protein CASSTDRDRDSYEQYF.